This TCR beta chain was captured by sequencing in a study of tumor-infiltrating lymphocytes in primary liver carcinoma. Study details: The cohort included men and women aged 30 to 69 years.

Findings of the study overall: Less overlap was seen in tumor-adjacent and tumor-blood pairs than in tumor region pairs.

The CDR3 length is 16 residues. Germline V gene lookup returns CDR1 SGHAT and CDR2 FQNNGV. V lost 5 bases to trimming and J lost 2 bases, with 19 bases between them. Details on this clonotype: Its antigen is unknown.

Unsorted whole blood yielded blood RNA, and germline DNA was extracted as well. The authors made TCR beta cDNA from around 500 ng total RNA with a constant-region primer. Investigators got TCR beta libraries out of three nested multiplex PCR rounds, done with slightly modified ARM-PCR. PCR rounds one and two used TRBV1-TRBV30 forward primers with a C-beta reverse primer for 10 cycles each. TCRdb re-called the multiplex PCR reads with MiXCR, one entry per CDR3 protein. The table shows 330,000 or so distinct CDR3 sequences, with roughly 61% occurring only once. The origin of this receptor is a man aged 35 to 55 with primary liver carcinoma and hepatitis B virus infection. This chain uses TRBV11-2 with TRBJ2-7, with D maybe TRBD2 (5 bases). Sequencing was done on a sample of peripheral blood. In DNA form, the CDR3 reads TGTGCCAGCAGCGAAAGGACTCCGGCTAGGGCCTACGAGCAGTACTTC. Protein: CASSERTPARAYEQYF.